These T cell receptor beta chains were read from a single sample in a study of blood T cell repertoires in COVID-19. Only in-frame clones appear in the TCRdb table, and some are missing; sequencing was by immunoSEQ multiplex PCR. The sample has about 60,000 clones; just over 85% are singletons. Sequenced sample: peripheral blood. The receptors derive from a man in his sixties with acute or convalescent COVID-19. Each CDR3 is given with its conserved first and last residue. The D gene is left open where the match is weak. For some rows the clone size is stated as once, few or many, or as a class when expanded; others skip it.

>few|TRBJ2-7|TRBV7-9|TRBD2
CATRRGTYEQYF
TGTGCCACCCGGCGGGGGACCTACGAGCAGTACTTC
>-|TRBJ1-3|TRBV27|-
CATDPDRKIKGNTIYF
TGTGCCACAGACCCCGACAGGAAAATAAAGGGAAACACCATATATTTT
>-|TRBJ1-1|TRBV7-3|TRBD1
CASSTQGLSTEAFF
TGTGCCAGCAGCACACAGGGGCTGAGCACTGAAGCTTTCTTT
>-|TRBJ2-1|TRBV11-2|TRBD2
CASSHPGWREGYNEQFF
TGTGCCAGCAGCCATCCAGGGTGGCGGGAGGGCTACAATGAGCAGTTCTTC
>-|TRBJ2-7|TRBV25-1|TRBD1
CASSRTGVYEQYF
TGTGCCAGCAGTCGGACAGGGGTTTACGAGCAGTACTTC
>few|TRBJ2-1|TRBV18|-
CASSPQSGILMDNEQFF
TGTGCCAGCTCACCACAATCGGGTATCTTGATGGACAATGAGCAGTTCTTC
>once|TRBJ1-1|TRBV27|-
CASSLRGTLNTEAFF
TGTGCCAGCAGTTTAAGGGGGACACTGAACACTGAAGCTTTCTTT
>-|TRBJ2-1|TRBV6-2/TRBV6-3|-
CASSYSPDLALFF
TGTGCCAGCAGTTACTCCCCGGACTTAGCGTTGTTCTTC
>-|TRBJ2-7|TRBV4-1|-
CASSPTNLRASGEQYF
TGCGCCAGCAGCCCGACAAATCTCCGGGCCTCGGGGGAGCAGTACTTC
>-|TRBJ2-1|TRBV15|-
CATSRAGAGGTYNEQFF
TGTGCCACCAGCAGAGCGGGAGCCGGAGGGACCTACAATGAGCAGTTCTTC
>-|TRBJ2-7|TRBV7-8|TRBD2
CASSPGLAGLDEQYF
TGTGCCAGCAGCCCCGGACTAGCGGGACTTGACGAGCAGTACTTC
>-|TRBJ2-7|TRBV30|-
CAWSVASVREQYF
TGTGCCTGGAGTGTTGCCTCGGTCCGAGAGCAGTACTTC
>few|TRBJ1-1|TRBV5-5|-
CASSLKAGTVEAFF
TGTGCCAGCAGCTTGAAAGCGGGAACGGTCGAAGCTTTCTTT